This T cell receptor (beta chain) was observed in a study of T cell changes during pregnancy in multiple sclerosis. Some clones are missing from TCRdb's copy, which holds only in-frame ones; the method was immunoSEQ multiplex PCR. The top ten clones hold approximately 1.6% of a sample with roughly 100,000 clones, about nine tenths of them seen once. This CDR3 has 14 residues. After removal of 2 bases from V and 1 base from J, the junction contained 2 bases not matched to a gene. Germline values: CDR1 SGHTA, CDR2 FQGNSA. This TCR derives from a female donor in good health, enrolled as a control in a pregnancy study. The rearrangement links TRBV7-2 to TRBJ2-7; 7 bases fit TRBD1. This material consisted of peripheral blood, taken after pregnancy. The CDR3 loop reads CASSLMGQSYEQYF. Written as DNA, the CDR3 is TGTGCCAGCAGCTTAATGGGACAGTCCTACGAGCAGTACTTC.